Included here is one T cell receptor beta chain sequence, with context. CDR1 is LGHNA and CDR2 is YNFKEQ in the germline V gene. The CDR3 runs to 16 residues. Losses at the gene ends were 4 bases for V and 5 bases for J; bases not matched to a gene: 10. Some clones are missing from TCRdb's copy, which holds only in-frame ones; the method was immunoSEQ multiplex PCR. The data show fewer than 100,000 clones, with about nine tenths seen just once and around a tenth held by the top ten. The data derive from a study of blood T cell repertoires in COVID-19. The sample was peripheral blood. The clonotype originates from a man aged 50-59 years with acute or convalescent COVID-19. The chain combines TRBV4-2 with TRBJ1-5; 8 bases are shared with TRBD1. The CDR3 reads CASSPRQGFGDQPQHF. The CDR3, as DNA: TGTGCCAGCAGCCCACGACAGGGGTTTGGGGATCAGCCCCAGCATTTT.